This TCR beta chain was identified during a study of spatial heterogeneity in lung cancer. This clonotype was seen repeatedly, ten times or more. The germline V gene has CDR1 MDHEN and CDR2 SYDVKM. Trimming pared 3 bases from V and 12 bases from J, leaving 15 bases between. This CDR3 region has 13 residues. Each TCR cDNA molecule bore a unique molecular identifier. TCRdb ran MiXCR on the 5' RACE reads and lists one entry per CDR3 protein. In the table there are tens of thousands of distinct CDR3 sequences, less than 5.5% of which are singletons. Noted time point: sample taken at primary tumor resection. Whole RNA, which was extracted from tumor, nontumor lung tissue or frozen PBMC, was sequenced without any cell sorting. The cohort: around 79 early-stage, untreated non-small cell lung cancer patients.

The material was PBMCs, obtained at surgery. The chain uses TRBV28 and TRBJ2-1, with no clear D. This receptor was identified in a female donor with early-stage non-small cell lung cancer. The CDR3 DNA is TGTGCCAGCAGTTTGGCCCCTGCGGCCCCGCAGTTCTTC. Its protein product is CASSLAPAAPQFF.